This entry lists 13 T cell receptor beta chains sequenced from one sample in a study of cytomegalovirus exposure and HLA in healthy donors. A multiplex PCR was run with 60 Vbeta primers and 13 Jbeta primers. The assay was immunoSEQ multiplex PCR, and TCRdb's table has in-frame clones only and misses some. Of around 99,000 clones listed, around 77% were seen once; the top ten hold roughly 6.6%. The sample taken for sequencing was PBMCs. The receptors were gathered from a man in his forties or fifties in good health and CMV-seropositive.

The rearrangement joins TRBV18 to TRBJ1-1, with unresolved D. CDR1 is KGHSH, CDR2 LQKENI, per germline. The ends were cut back, 1 base at V and 4 bases at J, with 13 bases in the middle. This CDR3 has 15 amino acids. The CDR3: CASSPQREPSTEAFF. The CDR3 DNA reads as TGTGCCAGCTCACCACAGAGGGAGCCCAGCACTGAAGCTTTCTTT.

The chain employs TRBV7-9 and TRBJ2-2; D gene ambiguous. Trimming stripped 0 bases from V and 4 bases from J, with 6 bases between. The germline V gene has CDR1 SEHNR and CDR2 FQNEAQ (reference sequence). CDR3 length: 14 amino acids. CDR3 in amino acids: CASSLARGTGELFF. In DNA, the CDR3 is TGTGCCAGCAGCTTAGCGCGTGGCACCGGGGAGCTGTTTTTT.

J is TRBJ2-7 and V is TRBV30, with 7 bases fitting TRBD1. The CDR3 is 15 amino acids. From germline, CDR1 is GTSNPN and CDR2 SVGIG (reference sequence). The V gene end was trimmed by 0 bases and the J gene end by 1 base; junction bases not matched to a gene: 6. The CDR3 loop is CAWSVLGTASYEQYF. CDR3 DNA: TGTGCCTGGAGTGTATTGGGGACAGCATCCTACGAGCAGTACTTC.

This chain joins TRBV5-1 and TRBJ1-1; 10 bases are a match to TRBD1. The length of the CDR3 is 14 residues. Germline CDR1 SGHRS, CDR2 YFSETQ. Germline trimming cut 4 bases from V and 5 bases from J; bases unmatched to any gene: 5. CDR3 sequence (DNA): TGCGCCAGCAGCCGACAGGGGGCAGGGACTGAAGCTTTCTTT. This gives the protein CASSRQGAGTEAFF.

This clone was seen a few times. This chain links TRBV7-3 with TRBJ1-1; 7 nucleotides line up with TRBD1. The CDR3 has 13 amino acids. Germline assignment: CDR1 SGHTA and CDR2 FQGTGA. The J segment lost 8 bases and the V segment lost 4 bases, leaving 7 bases of the junction unmatched. CDR3: CASSSGTVTEAFF. The CDR3 DNA is TGTGCCAGCAGCTCCGGGACAGTCACAGAAGCTTTCTTT.

The genes are TRBV4-3 and TRBJ1-1; 9 bases line up with TRBD1. The CDR3 covers 15 residues. The V and J ends lost 1 base and 4 bases, in that order; junction bases with no gene match: 4. Germline V gives CDR1 LGHNA, CDR2 YSLEER. CDR3 protein: CASSQATGGLTEAFF. The CDR3 DNA is TGCGCCAGCAGCCAAGCGACAGGGGGGCTCACTGAAGCTTTCTTT.

The J gene is TRBJ1-3, the V gene TRBV7-2; TRBD1 agrees at 10 bases. Losses at the gene ends were 5 bases for V and 0 bases for J; bases not matched to a gene: 4. This CDR3 has 16 residues. Looked up from germline, CDR1 is SGHTA and CDR2 is FQGNSA. CDR3 residues: CASSAGQGGSGNTIYF. CDR3 bases: TGTGCCAGCAGCGCCGGACAGGGGGGCTCTGGAAACACCATATATTTT.

The chain links TRBV6-1 to TRBJ2-7, with TRBD1 as a possible D gene (6 bases). CDR3 length: 14 amino acids. V lost 7 bases to trimming and J lost 0 bases, with 13 bases between them. Germline-derived CDR1 and CDR2 are MNHNS and SASEGT. The CDR3 spells CASTLVDSSYEQYF. The CDR3 coding sequence is TGTGCCAGCACCCTTGTGGACAGCTCCTACGAGCAGTACTTC.

The genes are TRBV10-3 and TRBJ2-6; a weak D match, TRBD1 (5 bases). Trimming left V 2 bases short and J 0 bases short, with 11 bases between. Germline V gene data show CDR1 as ENHRY and CDR2 as SYGVKD. The CDR3 is 17 amino acids. Here the CDR3 reads CAISERSGFSGANVLTF. CDR3 nucleotides: TGTGCCATCAGTGAGCGATCAGGGTTCTCTGGGGCCAACGTCCTGACTTTC.

The chain is built from TRBV6-5 and TRBJ2-7, with 7 bases aligning to TRBD1. This CDR3 spans 14 amino acids. V gave up 5 bases and J gave up 4 bases; unmatched junction bases: 8. CDR1 is MNHEY, CDR2 SVGAGI, per germline. The CDR3 DNA follows: TGTGCCAGCAGTATAGACAGGGATCGATACGAGCAGTACTTC. This encodes CASSIDRDRYEQYF.

The CDR3: CASSLALTEQETQYF. CDR3 sequence (DNA): TGTGCCAGCAGCTTAGCGCTCACAGAACAAGAGACCCAGTACTTC. J is TRBJ2-5 and V is TRBV7-9; unclear D gene. The CDR3 is made up of 15 amino acids. Trimming took 0 bases from V and 2 from J, leaving 10 bases between them. CDR1 is SEHNR, CDR2 FQNEAQ, per germline (reference sequence).

V and J are TRBV30 and TRBJ2-5; the D is unclear. The CDR3 spans 11 residues. V lost 3 bases and J lost 2, with 4 bases in between. Germline CDR1 and CDR2: GTSNPN and SVGIG (reference sequence). As DNA, the CDR3 is TGTGCCTGGAGCGCGCAAGAGACCCAGTACTTC. Protein sequence: CAWSAQETQYF.

This clone was detected only once. J is TRBJ2-1 and V is TRBV9, with a tentative D call TRBD2 (7 bases). V lost 2 bases, J lost 4 bases, and 22 bases lay in between. The CDR3 totals 18 residues. Germline CDR1 and CDR2: SGDLS and YYNGEE. The CDR3 loop reads CASSVEVGGAGGYNEQFF. As DNA, the CDR3 is TGTGCCAGCAGCGTGGAGGTGGGGGGGGCCGGGGGATACAATGAGCAGTTCTTC.